The 16 T cell receptor beta chains below all came from one sample that was sequenced in a study of tumor-infiltrating lymphocytes in primary liver carcinoma. A primer matching the constant region was used to make TCR beta cDNA from 500 ng of total RNA. Slightly modified ARM-PCR served as the procedure for the TCR beta libraries. These libraries came from three rounds of nested multiplex PCR. Each of the first two PCR rounds ran about 9 cycles with TRBV1-TRBV30 forward and C-beta reverse primers. MiXCR was run by TCRdb on the multiplex PCR reads, yielding one entry per CDR3 protein. The sample has about 120,000 distinct CDR3 sequences; approximately 68% are singletons. Co-extraction yielded RNA and DNA from around 20-30 mg of unsorted bulk tissue. Sequencing was performed on tumor-adjacent normal liver tissue. Receptor source: a woman aged 55-75 years with primary liver carcinoma and hepatitis B virus infection.

Concerning this clonotype itself: A read error may produce the germline difference seen at one junction end. CDR3 sequence reads: CASSLSQSTDMQYF. CDR3 nucleotide sequence: TGCGCCAGCAGCTTGAGCCAGAGCACAGATATGCAGTATTTT. This chain uses TRBV5-1 with TRBJ2-3; no firm D call. Germline lookup yields CDR1 SGHRS and CDR2 YFSETQ. CDR3 size: 14 residues.

Regarding this clonotype: At one of its ends the junction is not consistent with the germline gene, which may arise from a read error. This sequence joins TRBV11-2 and TRBJ2-7, with TRBD2 identical over 12 bases. Germline V gene data show CDR1 as SGHAT and CDR2 as FQNNGV. The CDR3 length is 17 residues. The CDR3 DNA reads TGTGCCAGCAGCTACAACCAGCCGGGACTAGCGGGTGGGGAGCGGTATTTC. The encoded protein is CASSYNQPGLAGGERYF.

Comments on this clonotype: Possible read error: a much larger clone is one base away. This sequence joins TRBV7-9 and TRBJ1-2, with D unresolved. With 1 base removed from V and 11 bases from J, the gap between germline ends came to 11 bases. Germline CDR1 and CDR2: SEHNR and FQNEAQ (reference sequence). The CDR3 runs to 12 residues. CDR3 sequence: CASSLGSELYTF. The CDR3 DNA is TGTGCCAGCAGCTTAGGTTCTGAGCTGTACACCTTC.

This clonotype was seen a handful of times. The junction and the germline gene differ at one end; a read error may be behind it. The chain recombines TRBV11-2 with TRBJ2-3; D is unresolved. CDR1 is SGHAT, CDR2 FQNNGV, per germline. This CDR3 spans 11 amino acids. CDR3: CASSSLDAQYF. The CDR3 DNA follows: TGTGCCAGTAGCTCATTAGATGCGCAGTATTTT.

Remarks on this clonotype: One end of the junction does not line up with germline, which may come from a read error. The CDR3 region has the DNA TGTGCCAGGAGCTCCCCCACCACTAGCGTAAACACAGATACGCAGTTTTTT. It yields the protein CARSSPTTSVNTDTQFF. V usage is TRBV11-2 and J usage is TRBJ2-3; 7 nucleotides align to TRBD2. This CDR3 is built from 17 residues. CDR1 is SGHAT and CDR2 is FQNNGV in the germline V gene.

This clonotype came up once. A junction boundary mismatches the germline segment, possibly from a read error. The chain has TRBV6-5 and TRBJ2-5; TRBD1 matches 7 bases. Germline V gives CDR1 MNHEY, CDR2 SVGAGI. The CDR3 consists of 13 residues. CDR3 sequence (DNA): TGTGCTAGCAGGGGGACAGTCCAAGAGACCCAGAACTTC. Its protein is CASRGTVQETQNF.

Concerning this clonotype: At one of its ends the junction is not consistent with the germline gene, which may arise from a read error. This chain connects TRBV29-1 to TRBJ2-7; D might be TRBD1 (5 bases). Germline lookup yields CDR1 SQVTM and CDR2 ANQGSEA. This CDR3 region has 19 residues. The CDR3 nucleotides read TGCAGCGTTCATACAGGTAATCCCGCTTCCAAAAACTCGACCTACGAGCACTACTTC. Amino acid sequence: CSVHTGNPASKNSTYEHYF.

Note on this clonotype: The junction differs from germline at one of its ends, possibly a read error. The V call is TRBV29-1, the J call TRBJ1-2; 9 positions agree with TRBD1. This CDR3 is built from 14 residues. The germline V gene has CDR1 SQVTM and CDR2 ANQGSEA. CDR3 in amino acids: CSVATGGASSGNTF. DNA for the CDR3: TGCAGCGTCGCTACAGGGGGCGCATCCTCTGGCAACACCTTC.

This clonotype has ten or more counts. V is TRBV30 and J is TRBJ1-6; tentatively, D is TRBD1 (6 bases). The CDR3 is 14 amino acids. Trimming stripped 1 base from V and 8 bases from J, with 12 bases between. Germline V gives CDR1 GTSNPN, CDR2 SVGIG (reference sequence). CDR3 in amino acids: CAWSGTEGYSPLHF. DNA for the CDR3: TGTGCCTGGAGTGGGACAGAAGGTTATTCACCCCTCCACTTT.

This clonotype was detected many times. This rearrangement joins TRBV5-1 to TRBJ2-3, with D unresolved. The V and J ends lost 0 bases and 6 bases respectively, with 2 bases between them. Germline values: CDR1 SGHRS, CDR2 YFSETQ. The CDR3 has 11 residues. This CDR3 is CASSLADTQYF. The CDR3 coding sequence is TGCGCCAGCAGCTTGGCGGATACGCAGTATTTT. The whole variable domain, filled in from reference TRBV5-1 and TRBJ2-3, reads KAGVTQTPRYLIKTRGQQVTLSCSPISGHRSVSWYQQTPGQGLQFLFEYFSETQRNKGNFPGRFSGRQFSNSRSEMNVSTLELGDSALYLCASSLADTQYFGPGTRLTVL.

In the case of this clonotype: One junction end disagrees with the germline gene, perhaps due to a read error. The chain couples TRBV7-8 to TRBJ2-7; D gene uncertain. The CDR3 loop spans 13 amino acids. The germline CDR1 and CDR2 sequences are SGHVS and FQNEAQ. The CDR3 DNA is TGTGCCAGCAGCGACAAAAGCTCCTATGAGCACTACTTC. It encodes CASSDKSSYEHYF. The whole variable domain, remainder taken from reference TRBV7-8 and TRBJ2-7, is GAGVSQSPRYKVAKRGQDVALRCDPISGHVSLFWYQQALGQGPEFLTYFQNEAQLDKSGLPSDRFFAERPEGSVSTLKIQRTQQEDSAVYLCASSDKSSYEHYFGPGTRLTVT.

The chain uses TRBV11-1 and TRBJ2-3, with D possibly TRBD2 on 5 matching bases. From germline, CDR1 is SGHAT and CDR2 FQDESV (reference sequence). V was pared by 3 bases and J by 8 bases, with 18 bases between. The CDR3 loop spans 15 amino acids. This CDR3 reads CASSFPGWRAGTQYF. CDR3 bases: TGTGCCAGCAGCTTCCCGGGATGGCGAGCAGGTACGCAGTATTTT.

Regarding this clonotype: A much larger clone differs by one base, so this may be a read error. The V call is TRBV28, the J call TRBJ1-1; TRBD1 matches at 12 bases. The length of the CDR3 is 19 residues. Germline loops: CDR1 MDHEN, CDR2 SYDVKM. V lost 11 bases to trimming and J lost 0 bases; unmatched junction nucleotides: 19. This CDR3 is CAGTTTIGTGGYLNTEAFF. CDR3 nucleotide sequence: TGTGCCGGCACTACGACCATTGGGACAGGGGGCTATCTGAACACTGAAGCTTTCTTT.

The chain is built from TRBV12-3 or TRBV12-4 and TRBJ1-1, with TRBD1 as a possible D gene (6 bases). This CDR3 has 12 residues. V lost 5 bases to trimming and J lost 11 bases, with 15 bases between them. CDR3 amino acids: CASSDRWRKAFF. CDR3 DNA sequence: TGTGCCAGCAGTGACAGGTGGCGCAAGGCTTTCTTT.

This clonotype is medium-sized by share. The gene calls are TRBV11-2 and TRBJ2-1; 14 bases match TRBD2. The CDR3 totals 17 residues. Per the germline V gene, CDR1 is SGHAT and CDR2 is FQNNGV. The trim removed 5 bases at V and 7 bases at J, leaving 10 bases unmatched. CDR3 residues: CASSPALGLAGDNEQFF. The CDR3 nucleotides read TGTGCCAGCAGCCCCGCTCTGGGACTAGCGGGAGATAATGAGCAGTTCTTC.

A remark on this clonotype: Being one base from a much bigger clone, this may be a read error. No conserved phenylalanine or tryptophan ends this CDR3, so it is likely a read error. V and J are TRBV5-1 and TRBJ2-1; 13 bases line up with TRBD2. CDR1 and CDR2 (germline): SGHRS, YFSETQ. The CDR3 has 15 residues. V shed 4 bases, J shed 6 bases, and the junction held 4 bases outside the gene matches. CDR3 region: CASSPGTSGTNEQFL. The CDR3 nucleotides read TGCGCCAGCAGCCCCGGGACTAGCGGGACCAATGAGCAGTTCCTC.